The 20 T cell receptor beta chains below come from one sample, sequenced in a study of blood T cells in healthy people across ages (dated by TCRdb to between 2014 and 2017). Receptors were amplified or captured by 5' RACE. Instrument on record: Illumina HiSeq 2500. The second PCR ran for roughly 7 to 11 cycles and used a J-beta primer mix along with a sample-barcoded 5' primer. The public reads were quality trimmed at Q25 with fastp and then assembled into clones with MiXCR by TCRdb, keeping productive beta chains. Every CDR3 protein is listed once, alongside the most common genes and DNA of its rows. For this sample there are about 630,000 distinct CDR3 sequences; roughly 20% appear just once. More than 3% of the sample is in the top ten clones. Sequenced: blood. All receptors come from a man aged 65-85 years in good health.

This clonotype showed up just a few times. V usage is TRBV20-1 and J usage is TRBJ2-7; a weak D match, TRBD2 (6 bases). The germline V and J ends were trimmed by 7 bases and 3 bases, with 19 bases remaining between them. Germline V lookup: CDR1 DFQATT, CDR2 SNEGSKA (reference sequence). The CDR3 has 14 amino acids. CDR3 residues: CSVRGAGRDYEQYF. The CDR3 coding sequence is TGCAGTGTAAGAGGAGCGGGCAGGGACTACGAGCAGTACTTC.

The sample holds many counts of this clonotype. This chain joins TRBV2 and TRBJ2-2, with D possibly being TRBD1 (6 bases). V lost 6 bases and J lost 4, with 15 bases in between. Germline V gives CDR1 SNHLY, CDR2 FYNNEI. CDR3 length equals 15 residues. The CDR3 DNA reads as TGTGCCAGCAGCACCACGGGACACCTCACCGGGGAGCTGTTTTTT. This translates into CASSTTGHLTGELFF.

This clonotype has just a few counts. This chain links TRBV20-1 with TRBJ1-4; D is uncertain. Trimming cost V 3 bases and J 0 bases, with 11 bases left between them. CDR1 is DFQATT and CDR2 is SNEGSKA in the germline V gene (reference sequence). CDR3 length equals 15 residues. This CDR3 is CSASARYATNEKLFF. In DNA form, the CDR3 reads TGCAGTGCTAGCGCACGGTATGCAACTAATGAAAAACTGTTTTTT.

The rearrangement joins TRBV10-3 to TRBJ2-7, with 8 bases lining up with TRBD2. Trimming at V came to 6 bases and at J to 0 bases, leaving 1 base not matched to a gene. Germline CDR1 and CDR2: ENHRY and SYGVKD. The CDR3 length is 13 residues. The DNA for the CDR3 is TGTGCCATCAGACTAGCGGACTCCTACGAGCAGTACTTC. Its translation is CAIRLADSYEQYF.

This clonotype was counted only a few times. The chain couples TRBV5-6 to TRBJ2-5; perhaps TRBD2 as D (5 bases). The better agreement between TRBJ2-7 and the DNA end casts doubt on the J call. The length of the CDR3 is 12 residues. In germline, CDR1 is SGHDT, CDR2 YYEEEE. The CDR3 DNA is TGTGCCAGCAGCTTGCTAGCTGGCGAGCAGTACTTC. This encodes CASSLLAGEQYF.

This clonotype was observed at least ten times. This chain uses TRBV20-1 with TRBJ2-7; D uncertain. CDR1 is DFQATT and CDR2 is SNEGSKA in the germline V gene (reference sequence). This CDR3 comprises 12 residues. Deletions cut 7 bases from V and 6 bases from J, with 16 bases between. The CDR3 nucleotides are TGCAGTGTAGGGCTAGGTCTGACCGAGCAGTACTTC. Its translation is CSVGLGLTEQYF.

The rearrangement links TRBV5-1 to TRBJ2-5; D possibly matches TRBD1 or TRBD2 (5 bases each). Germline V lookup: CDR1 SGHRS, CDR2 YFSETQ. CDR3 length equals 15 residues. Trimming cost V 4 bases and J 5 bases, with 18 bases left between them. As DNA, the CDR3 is TGCGCCAGCAGCGTGCAGGGACCGACGTCGGAGACCCAGTACTTC. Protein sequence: CASSVQGPTSETQYF.

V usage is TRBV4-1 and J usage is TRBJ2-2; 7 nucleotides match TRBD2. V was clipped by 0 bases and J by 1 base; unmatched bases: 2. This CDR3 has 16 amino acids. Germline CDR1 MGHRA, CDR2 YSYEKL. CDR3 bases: TGCGCCAGCAGCCAAGAGACTAGCTGGAACACCGGGGAGCTGTTTTTT. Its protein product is CASSQETSWNTGELFF.

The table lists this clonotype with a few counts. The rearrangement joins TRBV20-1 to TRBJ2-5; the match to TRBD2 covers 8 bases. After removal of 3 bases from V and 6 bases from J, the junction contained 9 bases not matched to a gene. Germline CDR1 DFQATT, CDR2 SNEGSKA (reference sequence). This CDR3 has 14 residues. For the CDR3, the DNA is TGCAGTGCTAGGGGAACTAGCGGAGGGCAGACCCAGTACTTC. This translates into CSARGTSGGQTQYF.

CDR3 region: CASSQGTGELYEQYF. DNA for the CDR3: TGTGCCAGCAGCCAAGGTACAGGGGAACTCTACGAGCAGTACTTC. The chain combines TRBV3-1 with TRBJ2-7; 7 nucleotides agree with TRBD1. J was trimmed by 3 bases and V by 1 base; bases with no gene match: 6. Germline CDR1 reads LGHDT; CDR2 reads YNNKEL (reference sequence). The CDR3 runs to 15 residues.

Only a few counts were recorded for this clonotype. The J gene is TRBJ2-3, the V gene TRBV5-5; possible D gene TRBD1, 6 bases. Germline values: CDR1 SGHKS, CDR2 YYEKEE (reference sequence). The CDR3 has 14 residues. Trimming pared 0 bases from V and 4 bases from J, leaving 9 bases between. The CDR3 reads CASSLGDTADTQYF. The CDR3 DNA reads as TGTGCCAGCAGCTTGGGGGACACGGCAGATACGCAGTATTTT. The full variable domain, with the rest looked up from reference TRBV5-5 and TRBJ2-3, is DAGVTQSPTHLIKTRGQQVTLRCSPISGHKSVSWYQQVLGQGPQFIFQYYEKEERGRGNFPDRFSARQFPNYSSELNVNALLLGDSALYLCASSLGDTADTQYFGPGTRLTVL.

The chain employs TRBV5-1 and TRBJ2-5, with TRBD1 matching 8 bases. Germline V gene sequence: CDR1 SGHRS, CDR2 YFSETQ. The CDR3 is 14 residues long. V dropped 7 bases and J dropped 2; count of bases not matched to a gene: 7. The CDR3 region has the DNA TGCGCCAGCGCCGGGACAGGTGGTCAAGAGACCCAGTACTTC. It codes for CASAGTGGQETQYF.

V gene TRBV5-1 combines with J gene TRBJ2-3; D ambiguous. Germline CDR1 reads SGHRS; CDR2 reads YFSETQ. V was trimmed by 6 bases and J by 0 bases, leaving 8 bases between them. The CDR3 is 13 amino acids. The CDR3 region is CASTMESTDTQYF. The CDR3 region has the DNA TGCGCCAGCACCATGGAGAGCACAGATACGCAGTATTTT.

The CDR3 nucleotides are TGCGCCAGCAGCTTCGAGACAAAATATGGCTACACCTTC. Its protein is CASSFETKYGYTF. The rearrangement joins TRBV5-1 to TRBJ1-2; D call uncertain. Germline lookup yields CDR1 SGHRS and CDR2 YFSETQ. CDR3 length: 13 residues. V gave up 2 bases and J gave up 5 bases, with 10 bases separating them.

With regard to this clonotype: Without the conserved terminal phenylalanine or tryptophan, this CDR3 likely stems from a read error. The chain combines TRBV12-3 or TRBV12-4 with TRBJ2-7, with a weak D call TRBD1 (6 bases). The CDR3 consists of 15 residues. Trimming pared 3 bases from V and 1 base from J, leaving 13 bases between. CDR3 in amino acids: CASSFGQGNSYEQYL. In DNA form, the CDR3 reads TGTGCCAGCAGTTTCGGTCAGGGGAATTCCTACGAGCAGTACCTC.

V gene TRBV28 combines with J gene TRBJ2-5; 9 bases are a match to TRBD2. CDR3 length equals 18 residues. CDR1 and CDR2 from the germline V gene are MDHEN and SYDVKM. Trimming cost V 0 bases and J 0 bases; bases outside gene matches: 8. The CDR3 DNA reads TGTGCCAGCAGTTTATGGCTAGCGGGGAGGGGGTACCAAGAGACCCAGTACTTC. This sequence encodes CASSLWLAGRGYQETQYF.

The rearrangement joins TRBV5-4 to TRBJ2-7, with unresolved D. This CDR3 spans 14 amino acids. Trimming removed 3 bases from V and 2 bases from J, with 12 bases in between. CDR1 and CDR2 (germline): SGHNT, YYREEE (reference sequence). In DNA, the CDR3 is TGTGCCAGCAGCTCGGACCGAAAGCCCTACGAGCAGTACTTC. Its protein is CASSSDRKPYEQYF.

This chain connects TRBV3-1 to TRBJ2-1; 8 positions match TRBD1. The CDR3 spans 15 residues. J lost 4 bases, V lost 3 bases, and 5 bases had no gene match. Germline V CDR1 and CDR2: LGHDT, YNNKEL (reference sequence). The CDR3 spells CASSHTGGQYNEQFF. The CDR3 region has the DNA TGTGCCAGCAGCCACACAGGGGGACAATACAATGAGCAGTTCTTC.

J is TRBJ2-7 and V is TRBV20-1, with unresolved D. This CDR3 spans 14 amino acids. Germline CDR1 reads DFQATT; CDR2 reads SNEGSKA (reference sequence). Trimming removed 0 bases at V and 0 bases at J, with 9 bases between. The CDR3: CSARDDHRSYEQYF. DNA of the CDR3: TGCAGTGCTAGAGATGACCATCGCTCCTACGAGCAGTACTTC.

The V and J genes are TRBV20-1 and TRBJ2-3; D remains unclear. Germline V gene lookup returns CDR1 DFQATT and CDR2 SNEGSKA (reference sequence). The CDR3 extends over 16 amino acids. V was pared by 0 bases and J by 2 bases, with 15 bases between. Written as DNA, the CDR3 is TGCAGTGCTAGAGATAGACGGCGACCATTCACAGATACGCAGTATTTT. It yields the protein CSARDRRRPFTDTQYF.